This entry lists 31 T cell receptor beta chains sequenced from one sample in a study of OX40 agonist ivuxolimab in advanced cancers. To prepare the library, the immunoSEQ multiplex PCR assay was applied. TCRdb re-hosts the immuneACCESS table, in-frame sequences only. Its copies lack some clones; in the studies checked, an unresolved V gene accounts for under half of them, and the cause for the rest is not known. A total of around 84,000 clones appear in this sample, approximately 90% of them only once. Jointly, the top ten make up roughly 0.18% of the sample. Here the sequenced sample was CD4+ or CD8+ T cells sorted from blood, taken in a trial of the OX40 agonist ivuxolimab. The source of these receptors is an adult with an advanced solid tumor such as melanoma, head and neck, liver or kidney cancer.

The sample holds one count of this clone. The rearrangement joins TRBV11-3 to TRBJ2-2; 7 bases are a match to TRBD2. CDR1 and CDR2 (germline): SGHNT, YENEEA. The CDR3 length is 15 residues. After removal of 2 bases from V and 3 bases from J, the junction contained 3 bases not matched to a gene. The CDR3 sequence is CASSLSSGDTGELFF. In DNA, the CDR3 is TGTGCCAGCAGCTTATCTAGCGGAGACACCGGGGAGCTGTTTTTT. The whole variable domain, filled in from reference TRBV11-3 and TRBJ2-2, reads EAGVVQSPRYKIIEKKQPVAFWCNPISGHNTLYWYLQNLGQGPELLIRYENEEAVDDSQLPKDRFSAERLKGVDSTLKIQPAELGDSAVYLCASSLSSGDTGELFFGEGSRLTVL.

This chain connects TRBV19 to TRBJ2-5; TRBD1 aligns across 9 bases. The CDR3 length is 14 residues. Unmatched junction bases numbered 5, after V lost 6 bases and J lost 3 bases. Germline V gene sequence: CDR1 LNHDA, CDR2 SQIVND (reference sequence). The CDR3 loop is CASSSRQGEETQYF. The CDR3 nucleotides read TGTGCCAGTAGCTCCAGACAGGGGGAAGAGACCCAGTACTTC.

The V call is TRBV15, the J call TRBJ2-2; 8 nucleotides match TRBD1. The CDR3 covers 16 residues. Germline lookup yields CDR1 LNHNV and CDR2 YYDKDF (reference sequence). With V trimmed by 2 bases and J by 1 base, 3 bases remained unmatched. In DNA, the CDR3 is TGTGCCACCAGCAGATTAGGACAGGGGAACACCGGGGAGCTGTTTTTT. This sequence encodes CATSRLGQGNTGELFF.

The gene calls are TRBV30 and TRBJ1-1; D gene uncertain. V lost 2 bases, J lost 6 bases, and 7 bases lay in between. The germline V gene encodes CDR1 GTSNPN and CDR2 SVGIG (reference sequence). The length of the CDR3 is 11 residues. Here the CDR3 reads CAWSYGAEAFF. As DNA, the CDR3 is TGTGCCTGGAGTTATGGTGCTGAAGCTTTCTTT. The variable domain in full, with the rest retrieved from reference TRBV30 and TRBJ1-1, is SQTIHQWPATLVQPVGSPLSLECTVEGTSNPNLYWYRQAAGRGLQLLFYSVGIGQISSEVPQNLSASRPQDRQFILSSKKLLLSDSGFYLCAWSYGAEAFFGQGTRLTVV.

The V call is TRBV7-2, the J call TRBJ2-1, with D uncertain. This CDR3 is 15 amino acids long. Germline lookup yields CDR1 SGHTA and CDR2 FQGNSA. Trimming cost V 4 bases and J 0 bases, with 10 bases left between them. The CDR3 DNA reads TGTGCCAGCAGCTCAACTGCTAGCTCCTACAATGAGCAGTTCTTC. This encodes CASSSTASSYNEQFF. The whole variable domain, remainder taken from reference TRBV7-2 and TRBJ2-1, is GAGVSQSPSNKVTEKGKDVELRCDPISGHTALYWYRQSLGQGLEFLIYFQGNSAPDKSGLPSDRFSAERTGGSVSTLTIQRTQQEDSAVYLCASSSTASSYNEQFFGPGTRLTVL.

The rearrangement links TRBV2 to TRBJ1-4; D perhaps matches TRBD1 (5 bases). V was pared by 4 bases and J by 4 bases, with 10 bases between. The germline V gene has CDR1 SNHLY and CDR2 FYNNEI. The CDR3 contains 14 residues. The CDR3 here is CASSGGTNNEKLFF. CDR3 DNA sequence: TGTGCCAGCAGTGGGGGGACCAATAATGAAAAACTGTTTTTT.

This sequence joins TRBV6-6 and TRBJ2-1; 8 nucleotides agree with TRBD2. Germline CDR1 and CDR2: MNHNY and SVGAGI (reference sequence). The junction had 1 base not matched to a gene; V was cut back by 4 bases and J by 2 bases. The CDR3 loop spans 14 amino acids. This CDR3 is CASSSGGAYNEQFF. CDR3 sequence (DNA): TGTGCCAGCAGTTCCGGGGGGGCCTACAATGAGCAGTTCTTC.

The chain joins TRBV7-9 to TRBJ2-3; TRBD1 matches at 8 bases. The CDR3 loop spans 13 amino acids. With 5 bases clipped from V and 4 bases from J, the junction kept 2 bases outside the gene matches. CDR1 SEHNR and CDR2 FQNEAQ come from the germline V gene (reference sequence). CDR3: CASSQTGADTQYF. CDR3 sequence (DNA): TGTGCCAGCAGCCAGACAGGGGCAGATACGCAGTATTTT.

This chain connects TRBV6-5 to TRBJ1-3, with a weak D call TRBD1 (6 bases). The V end lost 6 bases, the J end lost 1 base, and 13 bases lay between the germline ends. The CDR3 length is 15 residues. CDR1 is MNHEY and CDR2 is SVGAGI in the germline V gene. CDR3 loop: CASRESGVSGNTIYF. The CDR3 DNA reads as TGTGCCAGCAGAGAATCAGGGGTTTCTGGAAACACCATATATTTT.

The CDR3 region has the DNA TGCGCCAGCAGCTTGGCAGGGATATGGGAGACCCAGTACTTC. Its protein is CASSLAGIWETQYF. J is TRBJ2-5 and V is TRBV5-1; maybe TRBD1 (5 bases). CDR1 and CDR2 (germline): SGHRS, YFSETQ. Trimming left V 0 bases short and J 5 bases short, with 11 bases between. The CDR3 spans 14 residues.

The chain links TRBV5-1 to TRBJ2-3; D remains unclear. The CDR3 loop spans 15 amino acids. With 1 base removed from V and 2 bases from J, the gap between germline ends came to 11 bases. The germline CDR1 and CDR2 sequences are SGHRS and YFSETQ. The CDR3 coding sequence is TGCGCCAGCAGCTTGCTAGGGCAGGACACAGATACGCAGTATTTT. Translation: CASSLLGQDTDTQYF.

The genes are TRBV7-6 and TRBJ2-2, with TRBD1 matching over 11 bases. Germline CDR1 is SGHVS and CDR2 is FNYEAQ. The V and J ends lost 1 base and 4 bases, in that order; junction bases with no gene match: 5. The length of the CDR3 is 17 residues. The CDR3 loop is CASSLVGTGGRTGELFF. DNA for the CDR3: TGTGCCAGCAGCTTAGTGGGGACAGGGGGACGCACCGGGGAGCTGTTTTTT.

The chain has TRBV2 and TRBJ1-6, with a tentative D call TRBD1 (6 bases). The CDR3 extends over 13 amino acids. Deletions cut 6 bases from V and 13 bases from J, with 16 bases between. Germline loops: CDR1 SNHLY, CDR2 FYNNEI. DNA of the CDR3: TGTGCCAGCAGACAGGGCCTCGAGTTGCCCCTCCACTTT. Protein product: CASRQGLELPLHF.

V and J are TRBV5-1 and TRBJ2-5; D is possibly TRBD1 (6 bases). There are 15 residues in the CDR3. Germline CDR1 reads SGHRS; CDR2 reads YFSETQ. The germline V and J ends were trimmed by 2 bases and 0 bases, with 11 bases remaining between them. CDR3 in DNA: TGCGCCAGCAGCTTAACAGGGTCGTACCAAGAGACCCAGTACTTC. Encoded protein: CASSLTGSYQETQYF. Combining the CDR3 with reference TRBV5-1 and TRBJ2-5 gives the whole variable domain KAGVTQTPRYLIKTRGQQVTLSCSPISGHRSVSWYQQTPGQGLQFLFEYFSETQRNKGNFPGRFSGRQFSNSRSEMNVSTLELGDSALYLCASSLTGSYQETQYFGPGTRLLVL.

This chain links TRBV10-2 with TRBJ1-5; D remains unclear. The V and J ends lost 6 bases and 4 bases respectively, with 10 bases between them. Germline V CDR1 and CDR2: WSHSY, SAAADI. The length of the CDR3 is 13 residues. The CDR3 nucleotides read TGCGCCAGCAGACGGGGAGGGAATCAGCCCCAGCATTTT. Translating gives CASRRGGNQPQHF.

Points on this clone: Other DNA sequences in this sample translate to the same CDR3. J is TRBJ1-2 and V is TRBV27, with a tentative D call TRBD1 (6 bases). V lost 5 bases and J lost 5, with 18 bases in between. This CDR3 region has 15 residues. CDR1 and CDR2 from the germline V gene are MNHEY and SMNVEV (reference sequence). CDR3 DNA: TGTGCCAGCAGTCTCAGGGGTTCGGAGGTGTATGGCTACACCTTC. Translating it yields CASSLRGSEVYGYTF.

V usage is TRBV28 and J usage is TRBJ2-4; TRBD2 matches 10 bases. The CDR3 runs to 18 residues. After removal of 5 bases from V and 0 bases from J, the junction contained 10 bases not matched to a gene. CDR1 is MDHEN, CDR2 SYDVKM, per germline. The DNA of the CDR3 is TGTGCCAGCAGTCTGCCTCCACTAGCGGGGCTAGCCAAAAACATTCAGTACTTC. This encodes CASSLPPLAGLAKNIQYF.

This clone was recorded only once. The V gene is TRBV5-1, the J gene TRBJ1-1; no clear D gene. V was cut by 0 bases and J by 5 bases, with 11 bases left in between. The V gene's germline CDR1 is SGHRS and CDR2 YFSETQ. The CDR3 has 14 residues. CDR3 amino acids: CASSLASLGTEAFF. CDR3 bases: TGCGCCAGCAGCTTGGCCTCCTTAGGGACTGAAGCTTTCTTT. Looking up the rest from reference TRBV5-1 and TRBJ1-1 gives the full variable domain: KAGVTQTPRYLIKTRGQQVTLSCSPISGHRSVSWYQQTPGQGLQFLFEYFSETQRNKGNFPGRFSGRQFSNSRSEMNVSTLELGDSALYLCASSLASLGTEAFFGQGTRLTVV.

V usage is TRBV5-4 and J usage is TRBJ1-2, with D hard to call. V was pared by 1 base and J by 5 bases, with 9 bases between. CDR3 size: 13 residues. Germline lookup yields CDR1 SGHNT and CDR2 YYREEE (reference sequence). CDR3 coding DNA: TGTGCCAGCAGCTTGTACAGTAAATATGGCTACACCTTC. It yields the protein CASSLYSKYGYTF.

V usage is TRBV5-1 and J usage is TRBJ2-5, with D uncertain. This CDR3 spans 13 amino acids. Looked up from germline, CDR1 is SGHRS and CDR2 is YFSETQ. Trimming cost V 4 bases and J 1 base, with 8 bases left between them. CDR3 region: CASSVLSQETQYF. CDR3 nucleotide sequence: TGCGCCAGCAGCGTGCTAAGCCAAGAGACCCAGTACTTC.

The chain couples TRBV5-1 to TRBJ2-1; possibly TRBD2 for D (5 bases). The length of the CDR3 is 13 residues. Germline assignment: CDR1 SGHRS and CDR2 YFSETQ. With 3 bases removed from V and 8 bases from J, the gap between germline ends came to 12 bases. CDR3 nucleotides: TGCGCCAGCAGCTGGACTCCCGGGGATGAGCAGTTCTTC. Translating it yields CASSWTPGDEQFF.

In its sample, this clone was seen a few times. The chain combines TRBV6-1 with TRBJ2-5; 7 bases fit TRBD2. The CDR3 covers 15 residues. Germline V gene lookup returns CDR1 MNHNS and CDR2 SASEGT. Germline trimming cut 4 bases from V and 0 bases from J; bases unmatched to any gene: 5. CDR3 loop: CASSVTSAYQETQYF. In DNA form, the CDR3 reads TGTGCCAGCAGTGTCACTAGCGCGTACCAAGAGACCCAGTACTTC.

The gene calls are TRBV13 and TRBJ2-7, with 12 bases that match TRBD2. From germline, CDR1 is PRHDT and CDR2 FYEKMQ (reference sequence). The V gene end was trimmed by 2 bases and the J gene end by 6 bases; junction bases not matched to a gene: 5. The CDR3 has 15 residues. The CDR3 DNA is TGTGCCAGCAGCTTACGACTAGCGGGAGTTCGCGAGCAGTACTTC. It yields the protein CASSLRLAGVREQYF.

The chain uses TRBV9 and TRBJ1-1, with TRBD1 as a possible D gene (6 bases). The germline CDR1 and CDR2 sequences are SGDLS and YYNGEE. CDR3 length: 14 amino acids. Between the trimmed V and J ends, which lost 3 bases and 4 bases, there was a span of 13 bases. The CDR3 DNA sequence: TGTGCCAGCAGCGAGACAGGCATTGGCACTGAAGCTTTCTTT. Encoded protein: CASSETGIGTEAFF.

The chain combines TRBV6-1 with TRBJ2-7; weak D call: TRBD2 (7 bases). Trimming took off 6 bases at V and 2 bases at J, with 14 bases between the two ends. The CDR3 runs to 14 residues. CDR1 is MNHNS and CDR2 is SASEGT in the germline V gene. DNA of the CDR3: TGTGCCAGCAGCGAAAGCGGGACACCCTACGAGCAGTACTTC. Its protein product is CASSESGTPYEQYF.

V usage is TRBV5-8 and J usage is TRBJ2-3, with D maybe TRBD1 (6 bases). The length of the CDR3 is 19 residues. Trimming shortened V by 7 bases and J by 6 bases, and 33 bases separated the two germline ends. Germline V gives CDR1 SGHTS, CDR2 YDEGEE. CDR3 sequence: CASPVAFVPGTYPDDTQYF. The CDR3 region has the DNA TGTGCCAGCCCAGTCGCATTTGTGCCCGGGACATACCCCGACGATACGCAGTATTTT.

The CDR3 protein is CASRSPGQGPSYF. CDR3 DNA sequence: TGTGCCAGCAGGTCCCCGGGACAGGGCCCCTCGTACTTC. V gene TRBV6-5 combines with J gene TRBJ2-7, with 9 bases that match TRBD1. Germline V lookup: CDR1 MNHEY, CDR2 SVGAGI. This CDR3 spans 13 amino acids. V shed 6 bases, J shed 12 bases, and the junction held 12 bases outside the gene matches.

This chain uses TRBV5-1 with TRBJ1-1; the D is unclear. The CDR3 length is 15 residues. The germline V gene has CDR1 SGHRS and CDR2 YFSETQ. V was clipped by 0 bases and J by 2 bases, with 11 bases between them. The CDR3 protein is CASSLAGSVNTEAFF. The CDR3 region has the DNA TGCGCCAGCAGCTTGGCGGGGAGCGTAAACACTGAAGCTTTCTTT.

This chain joins TRBV7-8 and TRBJ2-1, with a weak D call TRBD2 (5 bases). Germline V lookup: CDR1 SGHVS, CDR2 FQNEAQ. V lost 3 bases, J lost 9 bases, and 12 bases lay in between. The CDR3 runs to 13 residues. The CDR3: CASSLALLVEQFF. Here the CDR3 DNA reads TGTGCCAGCAGCTTGGCCCTACTAGTTGAGCAGTTCTTC.

J is TRBJ2-1 and V is TRBV28, with D hard to call. The CDR3 covers 14 residues. Germline V gene lookup returns CDR1 MDHEN and CDR2 SYDVKM. The germline V and J ends were trimmed by 1 base and 6 bases, with 10 bases remaining between them. CDR3 amino acids: CASSLLGSFNEQFF. As DNA, the CDR3 is TGTGCCAGCAGTTTATTGGGTTCTTTCAATGAGCAGTTCTTC. Complete variable domain (other parts from reference TRBV28 and TRBJ2-1): DVKVTQSSRYLVKRTGEKVFLECVQDMDHENMFWYRQDPGLGLRLIYFSYDVKMKEKGDIPEGYSVSREKKERFSLILESASTNQTSMYLCASSLLGSFNEQFFGPGTRLTVL.

The genes are TRBV5-4 and TRBJ2-1, with 8 bases identical to TRBD1. V trimming: 6 bases; J trimming: 4 bases; junction bases outside the gene matches: 6. The CDR3 spans 14 residues. Germline lookup yields CDR1 SGHNT and CDR2 YYREEE (reference sequence). The CDR3 here is CASTLRGQYNEQFF. The CDR3 bases are TGTGCCAGCACACTCAGGGGGCAGTACAATGAGCAGTTCTTC.